Listed below are T cell receptor beta chains from one sample, sequenced in a study of blood T cell repertoires in COVID-19. Sequenced by immunoSEQ multiplex PCR; TCRdb stores in-frame clones only, minus some. The sample lists a few hundred thousand clones, about 87% occurring once. What was sequenced was PBMCs or T cells enriched from blood (not recorded which). The receptors originated from a man aged 25 to 45 who had recovered from COVID-19. The CDR3 runs from the conserved cysteine through the conserved F or W. Fields, in order: clone size, V gene, J gene, D gene, CDR3 DNA, CDR3 protein. D genes are given only for firm matches. Not every row has a clone size; where given, it reads once, few, many or a size class.

.	TRBV28	TRBJ1-6	TRBD1	TGTGCCAGCAGTTCATGGACAGGGGATATTGGTTCACCCCTCCACTTT	CASSSWTGDIGSPLHF
.	TRBV28	TRBJ1-2	.	TGTGCCAGCAGTCCCAGGACAAATACTGACTATGGCTACACCTTC	CASSPRTNTDYGYTF
once	TRBV19	TRBJ1-2	TRBD1	TGTGCCAGCACAGGGGGGCGTCTTGGCTACACCTTC	CASTGGRLGYTF
.	TRBV12-3/TRBV12-4	TRBJ2-2	.	TGTGCCAGCAGACCAGGGGGGCCCGGGGAGCTGTTTTTT	CASRPGGPGELFF
.	TRBV19	TRBJ1-2	TRBD1	TGTGCCAGTAGTATGCAGGGGGTAAGCTATGGCTACACCTTC	CASSMQGVSYGYTF
once	TRBV9	TRBJ2-7	TRBD1	TGTGCCAGCAGCGGATCCGGGACAGGGTATTACGAGCAGTACTTC	CASSGSGTGYYEQYF
.	TRBV29-1	TRBJ2-5	TRBD1	TGCAGCGTTGAAGGGACAGGGGGCTGGGAGACCCAGTACTTC	CSVEGTGGWETQYF
once	TRBV30	TRBJ1-4	.	TGTGCCTGCCAAAGCAGCGGATTGTCTAATGAAAAACTGTTTTTT	CACQSSGLSNEKLFF
.	TRBV4-1	TRBJ2-1	.	TGCGCCAGCAGCCGATTCCTAGCCAATGAGCAGTTCTTC	CASSRFLANEQFF
.	TRBV24-1	TRBJ1-2	TRBD1	TGTGCCACCAGTGATCGTTCCCCGGGACAGGGGAACTATGGCTACACCTTC	CATSDRSPGQGNYGYTF
.	TRBV5-8	TRBJ2-1	.	TGTGCCAGCAGCCCGGAGGGGCTCTCTTATTATGAGCAGTTCTTC	CASSPEGLSYYEQFF
.	TRBV7-9	TRBJ1-1	.	TGTGCCAGCAGCCCTTGGCCGGGAGGGGGACGAAACACTGAAGCTTTCTTT	CASSPWPGGGRNTEAFF
.	TRBV5-1	TRBJ2-3	.	TGCGCCAGCAGCTTGCGGGGGGCCGGCACAGATACGCAGTATTTT	CASSLRGAGTDTQYF
.	TRBV4-2	TRBJ2-7	.	TGTGCCAGCAGAGACACGACGGCCCCCTCCTACGAGCAGTACTTC	CASRDTTAPSYEQYF
many	TRBV5-1	TRBJ1-2	.	TGCGCCAGCAGCTTGAATACCAGGGGCGACTATGGCTACACCTTC	CASSLNTRGDYGYTF
.	TRBV6-5	TRBJ1-6	.	TGTGCCAGCAGTTACTCCGGGGTGAATTCACCCCTCCACTTT	CASSYSGVNSPLHF
.	TRBV5-6	TRBJ1-2	TRBD1	TGTGCCAGCAGCGGGGGACAGGAGATAAATCAGGCTAACTATGGCTACACCTTC	CASSGGQEINQANYGYTF
.	TRBV5-4	TRBJ2-5	TRBD2	TGTGCCAGCTCCCCGCCGGGGGGTAGCGGGGCGCTGGAGACCCAGTACTTC	CASSPPGGSGALETQYF
.	TRBV6-5	TRBJ1-3	.	TGTGCCAGCAGTTACTCCATCTCTGGAAACACCATATATTTT	CASSYSISGNTIYF
.	TRBV6-5	TRBJ2-1	.	TGTGCCAGCAGTTTCCGGGGGTGGAATGAGCAGTTCTTC	CASSFRGWNEQFF
.	TRBV4-2	TRBJ2-3	TRBD2	TGTGCCAGCAGCCAGGACGGGGGGGCCTCAGATACGCAGTATTTT	CASSQDGGASDTQYF
.	TRBV28	TRBJ2-2	.	TGTGCCAGCACCCTGTATGCCGGGGAGCTGTTTTTT	CASTLYAGELFF
few	TRBV7-9	TRBJ1-1	.	TGTGCCAGCAGCTTAGAATGGGCAGGGAGGGCTTTCTTT	CASSLEWAGRAFF
.	TRBV11-1	TRBJ1-4	.	TGTGCCAGCAGCTTTAAAGTCTATGGTGAAAAACTGTTTTTT	CASSFKVYGEKLFF
once	TRBV13	TRBJ2-7	TRBD2	TGTGCCAGCAATCTAAGGGGCGGGGGGCCCTACGAGCAGTACTTC	CASNLRGGGPYEQYF
.	TRBV6-5	TRBJ1-1	.	TGTGCCAGCGGAAACAGGGAGATGAACACTGAAGCTTTCTTT	CASGNREMNTEAFF
.	TRBV5-5	TRBJ2-1	TRBD2	TGTGCCAGCAGTACTAGCGGGGTCGGGGACAATGAGCAGTTCTTC	CASSTSGVGDNEQFF
.	TRBV11-2	TRBJ2-4	TRBD1	TGTGCCAGCAGCTTAGATCACCAGGGGGCCAGAAACATTCAGTACTTC	CASSLDHQGARNIQYF
.	TRBV29-1	TRBJ1-5	.	TGCAGCGTTGGGGGCGGACAAAGTAATCAGCCCCAGCATTTT	CSVGGGQSNQPQHF
.	TRBV5-6	TRBJ2-7	TRBD2	TGTGCCAGCAGCTTGGAGGCTAGCGGGGGGGAGCAGTACTTC	CASSLEASGGEQYF
.	TRBV2	TRBJ2-7	TRBD2	TGTGCCAGTATACTAGCGGGGACCTACGAGCAGTACTTC	CASILAGTYEQYF
.	TRBV10-3	TRBJ2-7	.	TGTGCCATCAGTGAGTCGGGCGGGGACTACGAGCAGTACTTC	CAISESGGDYEQYF
.	TRBV19	TRBJ2-3	TRBD1	TGTGCCAGTAAGACAGGGGCCTCCACAGATACGCAGTATTTT	CASKTGASTDTQYF
.	TRBV6-7	TRBJ1-1	TRBD1	TGTGCCAGCAGTCGACAGGGGAACACTGAAGCTTTCTTT	CASSRQGNTEAFF
.	TRBV5-1	TRBJ1-6	TRBD1	TGCGCCAGCAGCCTCCGGACAGGGGGCGATACTAATTCACCCCTCCACTTT	CASSLRTGGDTNSPLHF
.	TRBV21-1	TRBJ2-5	.	TGTGCCAGCACACTCCGGGGGTCAGAGACCCAGTACTTC	CASTLRGSETQYF
.	TRBV7-2	TRBJ2-7	.	TGTGCCAGCAGCTTAATCGGAGACAGTCGTTTCGAGCAGTACTTC	CASSLIGDSRFEQYF
.	TRBV19	TRBJ2-7	.	TGTGCCAGTATGAGAGCGGGCTCCTACGAGCAGTACTTC	CASMRAGSYEQYF
.	TRBV19	TRBJ1-2	.	TGTGCCAGTACTTACGGACACCATGGCTACACCTTC	CASTYGHHGYTF
.	TRBV7-2	TRBJ2-7	TRBD1	TGTGCCAGCAGCTTAGATAGGACAGGTAACCTGGCCTACGAGCAGTACTTC	CASSLDRTGNLAYEQYF
.	TRBV2	TRBJ2-7	TRBD2	TGTGCCAGCGGCTCTTGGACTAGCGGGGGTTTAAGCTCCTACGAGCAGTACTTC	CASGSWTSGGLSSYEQYF
.	TRBV2	TRBJ2-4	TRBD1	TGTGCCAGCAACCAGGGGGCAGTCAACATTCAGTACTTC	CASNQGAVNIQYF
.	TRBV12-3/TRBV12-4	TRBJ2-7	.	TGTGCCAGCAGTTTAAGAGTTTACGAGCAGTACTTC	CASSLRVYEQYF
.	TRBV28	TRBJ1-1	.	TGTGCCACAAGGCTATGGGCAGGGAAAGATGACACTGAAGCTTTCTTT	CATRLWAGKDDTEAFF
.	TRBV27	TRBJ2-7	.	TGTGCCAGCAGTTTATTGCCAACAGGGCCTCCCTACGAGCAGTACTTC	CASSLLPTGPPYEQYF
once	TRBV5-4	TRBJ1-2	TRBD1	TGTGCCAGCAGCTCCTCCGGGACAGGGTCCTATGGCTACACCTTC	CASSSSGTGSYGYTF
once	TRBV10-3	TRBJ2-3	TRBD2	TGTGCCATCAGCCCAATAGCGGGGGGCTCAGGTACGCAGTATTTT	CAISPIAGGSGTQYF
.	TRBV11-3	TRBJ2-4	TRBD2	TGTGCCAGCAGCGCAGAAGGCGGGGGACGTATTCAGTACTTC	CASSAEGGGRIQYF
.	TRBV19	TRBJ2-6	TRBD1	TGTGCCAGTACTGGGGGACAGGGCTACTCTGGGGCCAACGTCCTGACTTTC	CASTGGQGYSGANVLTF